This T cell receptor beta chain was recovered during a study of shared clonotypes between healthy human individuals. The wider study: The donor pool was made up of a couple of women and a few men aged 18 to 49. General study findings and limits: Only blood samples were collected, and tissue repertoires likely differ.

V lost 4 bases and J lost 3, with 14 bases in between. CDR3 length equals 15 residues. Each PCR replicate from the sorted subsets contained about 200 ng DNA, which is tens of thousands of T cell genomes. Assay used: immunoSEQ multiplex PCR; TCRdb lists only in-frame clones, some missing. Counted here are approximately 2.5 million clones, roughly 93% occurring once; the ten biggest clones make up approximately 0.37%. As for this clone: Antigen unknown.

V is TRBV5-3 and J is TRBJ2-1; D might be TRBD2 (6 bases). TRBV5-3 is an open reading frame, and its role is uncertain. The sample consisted of naive CD4+ T cells from PBMCs. Subset denoted: CD45RA+ positively selected. The receptor was isolated from a man aged 18-30 years in good health. Some clones in this sample may be carry-over from other donors' samples. The CDR3 nucleotides are TGTGCCAGAAGCCGCGGGCGGGATTGCTACAATGAGCAGTTCTTC. Translated: CARSRGRDCYNEQFF.